This T cell receptor beta chain was captured by sequencing in a study of blood T cells in healthy people across ages. The CDR3 loop spans 13 amino acids. Deletions cut 4 bases from V and 3 bases from J, with 10 bases between. Germline lookup yields CDR1 SQVTM and CDR2 ANQGSEA. The second PCR ran roughly 6 to 11 cycles with a sample-barcoded 5' primer and J-beta primers. TCRdb independently ran MiXCR on the 5' RACE reads; one entry per CDR3 protein. Of around 1,000,000 distinct CDR3 sequences listed, roughly a quarter were seen once; the top ten hold around 0.75%. This clonotype showed up just a few times. These same data were also listed under a study on T cells of mothers and their children.

The receptor was derived from a girl aged 2 to 10 in good health. Sequenced: blood. The rearrangement joins TRBV29-1 to TRBJ1-5, with a possible D match to TRBD1 (6 bases). In DNA form, the CDR3 reads TGCAGCGTTGGGTGGACAGTCAATCAGCCCCAGCATTTT. Its protein is CSVGWTVNQPQHF.